This entry concerns a single TCR beta chain. This CDR3 is 17 amino acids long. CDR1 is KGHSH and CDR2 is LQKENI in the germline V gene. V shed 3 bases and J 0 bases; nucleotides not matched to a gene: 8. The sample comes from a study of blood T cell repertoires in COVID-19. Assay: immunoSEQ multiplex PCR; the TCRdb copy retains only in-frame clones and omits some. This table has more than 95,000 clones, around 88% appearing once. Input material: peripheral blood. The chain combines TRBV18 with TRBJ1-3, with 7 positions matching TRBD1. The sequence was obtained from a human donor in a cohort sampled during active COVID-19. CDR3 amino acids: CASSPLGQRSSGNTIYF. For the CDR3, the DNA is TGTGCCAGCTCACCTTTGGGACAGAGAAGCTCTGGAAACACCATATATTTT.